These 11 T cell receptor beta chains were all obtained from the same sample, sequenced in a study of beta chain features in type 1 diabetes. The sequenced template was cDNA made from the entire isolated RNA. Generated by immunoSEQ multiplex PCR, the TCRdb table keeps only in-frame clones and is missing some. Of fewer than 250,000 clones in the sample, roughly an eighth were seen once. Sequenced sample: naive CD4+ T cells from blood. The receptor set was obtained from a woman in her forties in good health.

The rearrangement uses TRBV6-1 and TRBJ2-7, with TRBD2 identical over 10 bases. This CDR3 is 16 amino acids long. V was clipped by 3 bases and J by 1 base; unmatched bases: 6. The germline V gene encodes CDR1 MNHNS and CDR2 SASEGT. DNA of the CDR3: TGTGCCAGCAGTGATCCCGGACTAGCGGATTCCTACGAGCAGTACTTC. Translating gives CASSDPGLADSYEQYF.

This rearrangement joins TRBV7-6 to TRBJ2-3; D is possibly TRBD2 (7 bases). Looked up from germline, CDR1 is SGHVS and CDR2 is FNYEAQ. The germline V and J ends were trimmed by 5 bases and 3 bases, with 12 bases remaining between them. This CDR3 region has 14 residues. The CDR3 DNA sequence: TGTGCCAGCAGCCGGGGGGCATTAACAGATACGCAGTATTTT. This gives the protein CASSRGALTDTQYF.

The genes are TRBV18 and TRBJ2-3; D remains ambiguous. The V gene's germline CDR1 is KGHSH and CDR2 LQKENI. Trimming pared 1 base from V and 3 bases from J, leaving 11 bases between. The CDR3 runs to 15 residues. CDR3 nucleotide sequence: TGTGCCAGCTCACCACTCAGCTCAGGAACAGATACGCAGTATTTT. Translating gives CASSPLSSGTDTQYF.

The table lists this clone with a few counts. The chain is built from TRBV5-6 and TRBJ2-3, with 11 bases identical to TRBD2. Germline V gives CDR1 SGHDT, CDR2 YYEEEE. Unmatched junction bases numbered 14, after V lost 7 bases and J lost 1 base. The CDR3 is 18 residues long. The CDR3 is CASVTLAGESLGTDTQYF. In DNA, the CDR3 is TGTGCCAGCGTCACACTAGCGGGGGAATCGTTAGGCACAGATACGCAGTATTTT.

The chain is built from TRBV5-1 and TRBJ2-7, with 8 bases aligning to TRBD1. The CDR3 sequence is 14 residues long. CDR1 and CDR2 (germline): SGHRS, YFSETQ. V shed 3 bases and J 6 bases; nucleotides not matched to a gene: 8. CDR3 in DNA: TGCGCCAGCAGCTCGGGTGGACAGGGTAGCGAGCAGTACTTC. Its translation is CASSSGGQGSEQYF.

The genes are TRBV7-9 and TRBJ2-7; 7 positions match TRBD1. V trimming: 4 bases; J trimming: 6 bases; junction bases outside the gene matches: 15. This CDR3 region has 16 residues. CDR1 and CDR2 (germline): SEHNR, FQNEAQ (reference sequence). CDR3 coding DNA: TGTGCCAGCAGCTCCTCCCCGGGACAGAGTTGGGGCGAGCAGTACTTC. Protein: CASSSSPGQSWGEQYF.

This clone has just a few counts. The chain is built from TRBV7-2 and TRBJ2-1, with D possibly matching TRBD1 (6 bases). The V gene's germline CDR1 is SGHTA and CDR2 FQGNSA. The CDR3 loop spans 12 amino acids. The germline V and J ends were trimmed by 3 bases and 12 bases, with 12 bases remaining between them. In DNA form, the CDR3 reads TGTGCCAGCAGCTTTGCAAGGACAGCGCAGTTCTTC. Translated, it gives CASSFARTAQFF.

This clone was counted between two and nine times. This CDR3 reads CASSSGLRTDTQYF. The CDR3 nucleotides are TGCGCCAGCAGCTCGGGACTCCGCACAGATACGCAGTATTTT. V usage is TRBV5-1 and J usage is TRBJ2-3; possibly TRBD2 for D (6 bases). V was cut by 3 bases and J by 1 base, with 9 bases left in between. This CDR3 has 14 residues. Germline CDR1 SGHRS, CDR2 YFSETQ. Together with reference TRBV5-1 and TRBJ2-3, the CDR3 gives the full variable domain: KAGVTQTPRYLIKTRGQQVTLSCSPISGHRSVSWYQQTPGQGLQFLFEYFSETQRNKGNFPGRFSGRQFSNSRSEMNVSTLELGDSALYLCASSSGLRTDTQYFGPGTRLTVL.

This clone was counted between two and nine times. The rearrangement uses TRBV18 and TRBJ2-7, with 11 nucleotides matching TRBD1. Germline V gene data show CDR1 as KGHSH and CDR2 as LQKENI. The CDR3 has 15 residues. With V trimmed by 3 bases and J by 4 bases, 5 bases remained unmatched. CDR3 protein: CASSPRDRGLYEQYF. DNA for the CDR3: TGTGCCAGCTCACCCCGGGACAGGGGGTTGTACGAGCAGTACTTC.

This chain uses TRBV18 with TRBJ2-5; D is undetermined. Germline V gene data show CDR1 as KGHSH and CDR2 as LQKENI. V was clipped by 5 bases and J by 4 bases, with 14 bases between them. The CDR3 contains 14 residues. The CDR3 nucleotides read TGTGCCAGCTCAACCGGTCCGCGAGGAGAGACCCAGTACTTC. Amino acids: CASSTGPRGETQYF.

This clone has ten or more counts. The conserved final phenylalanine or tryptophan is absent from the CDR3, which likely points to a read error. The DNA is omitted, as the CDR3 cannot be located on it reliably, and the CDR3 follows TCRdb's listing. The J gene is TRBJ1-1, the V gene TRBV7-2; TRBD1, the table's D call, lacks a check against the DNA. Germline V gene lookup returns CDR1 SGHTA and CDR2 FQGNSA. Termini included, the CDR3 measures 9 amino acids. The CDR3 region is CASSYRTGG.